The T cell receptor (beta chain) under discussion was sequenced for a study of cytomegalovirus exposure and HLA in healthy donors. The PCR used 60 Vbeta and 13 Jbeta primers. The assay was immunoSEQ multiplex PCR, and TCRdb's table has in-frame clones only and misses some. This specimen shows around 150,000 clones; the ten leading clones hold over 1%. Germline V gene lookup returns CDR1 SNHLY and CDR2 FYNNEI. CDR3 length: 13 residues. The V end lost 7 bases, the J end lost 1 base, and 8 bases lay between the germline ends. The J gene is TRBJ1-3, the V gene TRBV2; perhaps TRBD1 as D (5 bases). The source of this sequence is a woman in her sixties or seventies in good health and CMV-seronegative. The sequenced sample consisted of PBMCs. The CDR3 region has the DNA TGTGCCAGCATGCAGGGATCTGGAAACACCATATATTTT. This codes for CASMQGSGNTIYF.